This T cell receptor (beta chain) derives from a study of cytomegalovirus exposure and HLA in healthy donors. The trim removed 7 bases at V and 10 bases at J, leaving 7 bases unmatched. Germline V gives CDR1 SNHLY, CDR2 FYNNEI. The CDR3 totals 12 residues. This clone has only a few counts. In the PCR, 60 Vbeta and 13 Jbeta primers were used. Generated by immunoSEQ multiplex PCR, the TCRdb table keeps only in-frame clones and is missing some. This table has approximately 150,000 clones, approximately 9% appearing once. The TCR sequence derives from a male donor in good health and CMV-seronegative. What was sequenced was PBMCs. This chain connects TRBV2 to TRBJ2-1; 7 positions match TRBD2. CDR3 bases: TGTGCCAGCAATTCACTAGCGTTGGAGCAGTTCTTC. As protein: CASNSLALEQFF.